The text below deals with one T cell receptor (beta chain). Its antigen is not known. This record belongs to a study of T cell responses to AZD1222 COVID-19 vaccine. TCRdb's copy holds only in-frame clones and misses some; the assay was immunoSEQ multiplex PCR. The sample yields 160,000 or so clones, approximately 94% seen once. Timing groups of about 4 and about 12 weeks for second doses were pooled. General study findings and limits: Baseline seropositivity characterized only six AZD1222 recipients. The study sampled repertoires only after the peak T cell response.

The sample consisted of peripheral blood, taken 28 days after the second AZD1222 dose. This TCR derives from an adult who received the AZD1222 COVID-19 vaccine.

CDR3 protein: CASSSYREDYGYTF. DNA of the CDR3: TGTGCCAGCAGTTCCTACAGGGAGGACTATGGCTACACCTTC. The genes are TRBV6-2 or TRBV6-3 and TRBJ1-2, with D possibly being TRBD1 (6 bases). This CDR3 has 14 amino acids. Germline V lookup: CDR1 MNHEY, CDR2 SVGEGT. The V end lost 4 bases, the J end lost 3 bases, and 12 bases lay between the germline ends.